The rows below give T cell receptor beta chains drawn from one sample of a study of T-cell memory formation after mild COVID-19. TCRdb ran MiXCR on the 5' RACE reads and lists one entry per CDR3 protein. This sample yields approximately 350,000 distinct CDR3 sequences, of which around 30% are seen a single time; about 14% belongs to the top ten. Source material: PBMCs or a T cell subset sorted from them (not recorded which). Receptor source: an adult woman who had mild COVID-19 (a few samples of this study predate the infection). Cell type and time point are not known. CDR3s include the opening cysteine and the closing phenylalanine or tryptophan. A D gene is named only where the DNA matches it firmly. Clone size is stated in some rows and not others, as once, few, many or a class when expanded.

j_call v_call d_call clone_size cdr3_aa cdr3_nt
TRBJ1-5 TRBV30 NA NA CAWSEGRVSNQPQHF TGTGCCTGGAGTGAGGGGAGGGTGAGCAATCAGCCCCAGCATTTT
TRBJ2-7 TRBV2 TRBD2 NA CASSEGQGGWYEQYF TGTGCCAGCAGTGAAGGGCAGGGAGGGTGGTACGAGCAGTACTTC
TRBJ2-7 TRBV6-5 TRBD2 few CASSYSSLAGLVQYF TGTGCCAGCAGTTACTCGAGTCTAGCGGGGCTCGTACAGTACTTC
TRBJ2-6 TRBV5-6 TRBD1 NA CASSFPGQGKSGANVLTF TGTGCCAGCAGCTTTCCGGGACAGGGCAAGTCTGGGGCCAACGTCCTGACTTTC
TRBJ2-1 TRBV27 TRBD1 few CASSFRGQEQFF TGTGCCAGCAGTTTCAGGGGGCAGGAGCAGTTCTTC
TRBJ2-7 TRBV7-2 NA few CASSFMYEQYF TGTGCCAGCAGCTTTATGTACGAGCAGTACTTC
TRBJ1-2 TRBV12-3/TRBV12-4 TRBD1 NA CASSLARPGTGYGYTF TGTGCCAGCAGTTTAGCGCGTCCGGGGACAGGCTATGGCTACACCTTC
TRBJ2-2 TRBV27 NA many CASSLTGTGELFF TGTGCCAGCAGCCTTACAGGCACCGGGGAGCTGTTTTTT
TRBJ2-3 TRBV30 NA few CAWSGNTDTQYF TGTGCCTGGAGCGGTAACACAGATACGCAGTATTTT
TRBJ2-5 TRBV4-2 NA few CASSPRSVEQTQYF TGTGCCAGCAGCCCTCGGAGTGTAGAACAGACCCAGTACTTC
TRBJ1-1 TRBV5-1 TRBD1 once CASSLDNRGRAEAFF TGCGCCAGCAGCTTGGACAACAGGGGCAGGGCTGAAGCTTTCTTT
TRBJ1-1 TRBV4-3 NA few CASSRDSGGVEAFF TGCGCCAGCAGCCGCGATAGTGGAGGTGTAGAAGCTTTCTTT
TRBJ1-1 TRBV7-9 NA NA CASSAGQMNTEAFF TGTGCCAGCAGCGCAGGACAGATGAACACTGAAGCTTTCTTT
TRBJ2-7 TRBV7-9 NA NA CASSLVGQGPTYEQYF TGTGCCAGCAGCTTAGTCGGCCAGGGGCCCACCTACGAGCAGTACTTC
TRBJ2-1 TRBV2 NA NA CASSRQVSSYNEQFF TGTGCCAGCAGTAGACAGGTCAGCTCCTACAATGAGCAGTTCTTC
TRBJ2-3 TRBV12-3/TRBV12-4 NA NA CASSIRGSDTDTQYF TGTGCCAGCAGTATTAGAGGGAGCGACACAGATACGCAGTATTTT
TRBJ2-7 TRBV21-1 NA NA CASSKGSGPYEQYF TGTGCCAGCAGCAAAGGATCGGGGCCCTACGAGCAGTACTTC
TRBJ2-5 TRBV12-3/TRBV12-4 NA NA CASSLGGTGETQYF TGTGCCAGCAGTTTGGGCGGGACTGGGGAGACCCAGTACTTC
TRBJ2-1 TRBV20-1 NA few CSARDLLHEQFF TGCAGTGCTAGAGATTTGCTACATGAGCAGTTCTTC
TRBJ1-5 TRBV4-3 NA NA CASSQGTQGWQPQHF TGCGCCAGCAGCCAAGGAACCCAGGGTTGGCAGCCCCAGCATTTT
TRBJ2-7 TRBV7-6 TRBD2 few CASSLQSGLAGGPSNEQYF TGTGCCAGCAGCTTACAGTCGGGACTAGCGGGAGGGCCTTCAAACGAGCAGTACTTC
TRBJ2-3 TRBV12-3/TRBV12-4 TRBD2 NA CASRSGLAGSVDTQYF TGTGCCAGCAGGAGCGGACTAGCGGGATCGGTAGATACGCAGTATTTT
TRBJ1-2 TRBV29-1 TRBD1 few CSVEGTGGYGYTF TGCAGCGTTGAAGGGACAGGGGGCTATGGCTACACCTTC
TRBJ1-1 TRBV27 NA few CATSRGSMNTEAFF TGTGCCACCTCTCGGGGTTCCATGAACACTGAAGCTTTCTTT
TRBJ2-7 TRBV29-1 NA NA CSVELGGAGVYEQYF TGCAGCGTTGAACTTGGGGGGGCAGGGGTGTACGAGCAGTACTTC
TRBJ1-2 TRBV20-1 TRBD1 few CSARSGGAGGYTF TGCAGTGCTAGGTCAGGGGGCGCCGGTGGCTACACCTTC
TRBJ2-1 TRBV4-1 TRBD2 few CASSQEGGSGVDNEQFF TGCGCCAGCAGCCAAGAAGGGGGTAGCGGGGTCGACAATGAGCAGTTCTTC
TRBJ1-1 TRBV15 NA NA CATSRDRVLEAFF TGTGCCACCAGCAGAGATAGGGTCCTAGAAGCTTTCTTT
TRBJ1-2 TRBV7-9 TRBD1 few CASSSETGGRANYGYTF TGTGCCAGCAGCTCTGAAACAGGGGGACGAGCTAACTATGGCTACACCTTC
TRBJ2-2 TRBV5-1 TRBD2 few CASSFGTSGNTGELFF TGCGCCAGCAGCTTCGGGACTAGCGGGAACACCGGGGAGCTGTTTTTT
TRBJ1-1 TRBV12-3/TRBV12-4 NA few CASTSEGTNTEAFF TGTGCCAGCACCTCGGAAGGGACGAACACTGAAGCTTTCTTT
TRBJ2-1 TRBV19 TRBD2 few CASFGGRDEQFF TGTGCCAGTTTCGGCGGGAGGGATGAGCAGTTCTTC
TRBJ1-2 TRBV4-3 TRBD1 NA CASSQDRGTGSDGYTF TGCGCCAGCAGCCAAGATCGGGGGACAGGGAGCGATGGCTACACCTTC
TRBJ1-3 TRBV15 NA few CATSRDLPHSGNTIYF TGTGCCACCAGCAGAGATCTACCCCACTCTGGAAACACCATATATTTT
TRBJ2-1 TRBV7-9 TRBD2 NA CASSLIGLAGEGEQFF TGTGCCAGCAGCTTAATAGGACTAGCGGGAGAGGGTGAGCAGTTCTTC
TRBJ2-5 TRBV12-3/TRBV12-4 NA few CASSPDSRGETQYF TGTGCCAGCAGTCCAGACAGCCGTGGGGAGACCCAGTACTTC
TRBJ1-2 TRBV12-3/TRBV12-4 NA NA CASRWEGVQYGYTF TGTGCCAGCAGATGGGAGGGGGTACAGTATGGCTACACCTTC
TRBJ1-2 TRBV7-3 NA NA CASSLTGSGDGYTF TGTGCCAGCAGCTTAACGGGGTCGGGTGATGGCTACACCTTC
TRBJ1-5 TRBV3-1 NA NA CASSRSPRLGRDQPQHF TGTGCCAGCAGCCGTTCCCCCAGGTTGGGGAGGGATCAGCCCCAGCATTTT
TRBJ2-5 TRBV6-2/TRBV6-3 NA NA CASSYPPGMAGAQYF TGTGCCAGCAGTTACCCCCCCGGGATGGCTGGCGCCCAGTACTTC
TRBJ2-1 TRBV12-3/TRBV12-4 TRBD2 many CASSATSGGHSSYNEQFF TGTGCCAGCAGCGCTACTAGCGGGGGGCATAGCTCCTACAATGAGCAGTTCTTC
TRBJ2-1 TRBV7-9 TRBD2 few CASSPGTSGKGNYNEQFF TGTGCCAGCAGCCCCGGGACTAGCGGGAAAGGGAATTACAATGAGCAGTTCTTC
TRBJ1-2 TRBV28 NA NA CASSLSDWSYTF TGTGCCAGCAGTTTATCAGACTGGAGCTACACCTTC
TRBJ2-6 TRBV29-1 NA NA CSVGAADGTNVLTF TGCAGCGTTGGAGCTGCGGATGGGACCAACGTCCTGACTTTC
TRBJ2-5 TRBV7-2 NA NA CASSFTGVGQETQYF TGTGCCAGCAGCTTCACGGGAGTCGGGCAAGAGACCCAGTACTTC
TRBJ2-7 TRBV7-6 TRBD2 NA CASSLDPAGTSFHEQYF TGTGCCAGCAGCTTAGATCCCGCCGGGACTAGTTTCCACGAGCAGTACTTC
TRBJ2-3 TRBV5-1 NA NA CASSLAPAATDTQYF TGCGCCAGCAGCTTGGCTCCGGCAGCCACAGATACGCAGTATTTT
TRBJ1-5 TRBV20-1 TRBD1 NA CSVPDRSKPQHF TGCAGTGTCCCGGACAGGAGTAAGCCCCAGCATTTT
TRBJ2-5 TRBV7-9 NA many CASRPWGKETQYF TGTGCCAGCCGCCCTTGGGGGAAAGAGACCCAGTACTTC